This T cell receptor (beta chain) was identified during a study of T-cell memory formation after mild COVID-19 (dated by TCRdb to the early 2020s). For the study in its entirety: TCR sequence clusters from the two donors were largely donor specific. In a couple of donors, T-cell clones that expanded and contracted after mild COVID-19 were followed by sequencing TCRalpha and TCRbeta repertoires longitudinally. The cohort was made up of two young adult volunteers, one female and one male, who were previously healthy. What the research found in general, with its limitations: SARS-CoV-2 specificity was not confirmed for the second-wave clones peaking on day 37. Some responding clones were found in pre-infection memory, which suggests that pre-existing cross-reactive memory T cells took part in the SARS-CoV-2 response. Contracting CD4+ clones turned up mainly in the CM and EM memory subsets, whereas EMRA was where CD8+ clones were enriched. The study included only a couple of mild cases, and larger cohorts that include severe cases with pre-infection samples were judged to be necessary. From day 15 to 85, contracting clones showed balanced CD4/CD8 phenotypes, whereas a second wave of clones that expanded from day 15 to 37 leaned towards CD4+.

Remarks on this clonotype: No antigen is known for it. The input lacks base qualities; no much larger clone sits a single base away.

Ficoll-Paque density gradient centrifugation was used to isolate PBMCs. Sequences LNHNV (CDR1) and YYDKDF (CDR2) are obtained from the germline V gene (reference sequence). V is reduced by 1 base and J by 5 bases, leaving a spacing of 10 bases between them. The CDR3 numbers 14 residues from cysteine through phenylalanine. The DNA shown is the 42-base CDR3, in frame from base 1. Data came from an Illumina NovaSeq 6000. TCRalpha and TCRbeta cDNA libraries were constructed by 5'RACE with constant-segment primers, with sample barcodes and unique molecular identifiers being introduced. Trizol reagent was used to extract RNA from every sample. Amplification of the libraries took two PCR steps, and the second step added a second sample barcode plus Illumina TruSeq adapters. Sequencing of the libraries was done on an Illumina NovaSeq, producing 2 x 150 bp paired-end reads. Under the source paper's analysis protocol: With migec v1.2.7, reads were demultiplexed and then collapsed into UMI-guided consensus sequences. Using mixcr v2.1.11, UMI consensuses were aligned to TRA and TRB V and J templates and then assembled into clonotypes. A clonotype was counted as expanded or contracted only if both edgeR and NoisET called the change significant, with noise models trained on biological replicates. For edgeR calls, the cutoffs were a false discovery rate-adjusted p below 0.01 and a log2 fold-change threshold of 1. PCA with hierarchical clustering of max-normalized trajectories of the 1000 most abundant clonotypes was used as exploratory dynamics analysis. Each responding clone was given a CD4 or CD8 phenotype based on the CD4+ and CD8+ repertoires, which had been sequenced separately. The raw public data were reprocessed by TCRdb itself: fastp quality trimming at Q25, MiXCR clonotype calling, in-frame beta chains only. Duplicate CDR3 protein sequences are folded into a single record with the most common DNA and genes. The V and J calls were not made by the authors but by TCRdb's processing. The sample table contains fewer than 650,000 distinct CDR3 sequences; only one count was recorded for 17% of them. Of the sample, roughly 8% falls within the top ten clones.

This clonotype was sampled from an adult woman who had mild COVID-19 (a few samples of this study predate the infection). The sample titles of this study are shuffled in the database, so cell type and time point are left out; the donor was told from shared clones. The material sequenced was PBMCs or a T cell subset sorted from them (not recorded which). The chain couples TRBV15 to TRBJ2-3; the D gene is possibly TRBD2, with 6 bases matching. This receptor has the CDR3 CATSRGRELDTQYF. The nucleotide sequence reads TGTGCCACCAGCAGAGGACGGGAGCTAGATACGCAGTATTTT.